The 17 T cell receptor beta chains listed next were all sequenced from one sample in a study of shared clonotypes between healthy human individuals. Libraries were prepared by immunoSEQ multiplex PCR; TCRdb keeps only in-frame clonotypes and omits some of them. The table lists more than 900,000 clones, 75% to 85% of them singletons. Sequencing used memory CD4+ T cells from PBMCs. Subset given: CD45RA-negative fraction. These receptors originate from a man aged 18 to 35 in good health. Some clones in this sample may be carry-over from other donors' samples.

The V gene is TRBV28, the J gene TRBJ1-4; 8 nucleotides line up with TRBD1. The junction had 8 bases not matched to a gene; V was cut back by 3 bases and J by 8 bases. The length of the CDR3 is 15 residues. Germline V gene data show CDR1 as MDHEN and CDR2 as SYDVKM. In DNA, the CDR3 is TGTGCCAGCAGTTTCTTACAGGGGGGGTCCGAAAAACTGTTTTTT. Amino acid sequence: CASSFLQGGSEKLFF.

The chain couples TRBV28 to TRBJ2-6; no firm D call. This CDR3 comprises 16 residues. Trimming took off 6 bases at V and 1 base at J, with 13 bases between the two ends. Germline CDR1 and CDR2: MDHEN and SYDVKM. CDR3 coding DNA: TGTGCCAGCAGCTCGACTGCTTGGTCTGGGGCCAACGTCCTGACTTTC. Its translation is CASSSTAWSGANVLTF.

DNA for the CDR3: TGTGCCAGCAGCTTTCGGACAGGGTACAATGAGCAGTTCTTC. Protein product: CASSFRTGYNEQFF. The V gene is TRBV11-3, the J gene TRBJ2-1, with 8 bases identical to TRBD1. Germline lookup yields CDR1 SGHNT and CDR2 YENEEA. This CDR3 is 14 amino acids long. Trimming at V came to 3 bases and at J to 4 bases, leaving 2 bases not matched to a gene.

J is TRBJ2-7 and V is TRBV6-7; no firm D call. TRBV6-7 is an ORF for which the function is uncertain. Deletions cut 11 bases from V and 5 bases from J, with 19 bases between. The CDR3 length is 13 residues. This chain's CDR3 is CAYPTEPFHEQYF. The CDR3 region has the DNA TGTGCCTACCCCACGGAGCCGTTCCACGAGCAGTACTTC.

CDR3 nucleotide sequence: TGTGCCAGCAGTGGCACCCAGACACATCAGCCCCAGCATTTT. Its translation: CASSGTQTHQPQHF. The chain links TRBV28 to TRBJ1-5; D gene unclear. Trimming took off 5 bases at V and 5 bases at J, with 13 bases between the two ends. The CDR3 contains 14 residues. The germline CDR1 and CDR2 sequences are MDHEN and SYDVKM.

V usage is TRBV18 and J usage is TRBJ1-2; no firm D call. V lost 6 bases, J lost 5 bases, and 13 bases lay in between. Germline V CDR1 and CDR2: KGHSH, LQKENI. There are 13 residues in the CDR3. CDR3 sequence: CASSPDGVYGYTF. The DNA for the CDR3 is TGTGCCAGCTCCCCGGACGGGGTTTATGGCTACACCTTC.

This clone was seen only once. This chain uses TRBV9 with TRBJ2-5, with 10 bases fitting TRBD2. Unmatched junction bases numbered 7, after V lost 4 bases and J lost 1 base. CDR1 is SGDLS, CDR2 YYNGEE, per germline. CDR3 length: 16 residues. The CDR3 sequence: CASSPPSGRSQETQYF. The CDR3 DNA reads TGTGCCAGCAGCCCCCCTAGCGGGAGAAGCCAAGAGACCCAGTACTTC.

The J gene is TRBJ2-3, the V gene TRBV5-1; TRBD2 matches 7 bases. V shed 3 bases, J shed 5 bases, and the junction held 12 bases outside the gene matches. The CDR3 has 16 residues. Germline lookup yields CDR1 SGHRS and CDR2 YFSETQ. CDR3 nucleotides: TGCGCCAGCAGCTCCGGGGGGACCGGACGCATAGATACGCAGTATTTT. Translation: CASSSGGTGRIDTQYF.

This sequence joins TRBV27 and TRBJ2-7; the D call may be TRBD1 or TRBD2 (5 bases each). Trimming left V 5 bases short and J 5 bases short, with 16 bases between. Germline CDR1 reads MNHEY; CDR2 reads SMNVEV (reference sequence). The length of the CDR3 is 14 residues. This CDR3 reads CASSPRDGGNEQYF. The CDR3 DNA is TGTGCCAGCAGTCCCCGGGACGGAGGCAACGAGCAGTACTTC.

The rearrangement links TRBV9 to TRBJ2-7, with 7 bases identical to TRBD1. This CDR3 spans 14 amino acids. The trim removed 2 bases at V and 2 bases at J, leaving 4 bases unmatched. CDR1 SGDLS and CDR2 YYNGEE come from the germline V gene. The CDR3 here is CASSVTGKTYEQYF. The DNA of the CDR3 is TGTGCCAGCAGCGTGACAGGGAAAACCTACGAGCAGTACTTC.

This clone was seen a handful of times. The chain couples TRBV25-1 to TRBJ1-1; D possibly corresponds to TRBD1 (6 bases). The CDR3 loop spans 15 amino acids. From germline, CDR1 is MGHDK and CDR2 SYGVNS. The germline V and J ends were trimmed by 1 base and 3 bases, with 12 bases remaining between them. CDR3 in DNA: TGTGCCAGCAGTGAATTGACAGGAAGAGACACTGAAGCTTTCTTT. Protein sequence: CASSELTGRDTEAFF.

The table lists this clone with a count of one. The rearrangement uses TRBV7-8 and TRBJ1-4; TRBD1 might be the D (6 bases). CDR1 is SGHVS, CDR2 FQNEAQ, per germline. The CDR3 extends over 13 amino acids. Deletions cut 1 base from V and 8 bases from J, with 8 bases between. The CDR3 protein is CASSLGTAEKLFF. The CDR3 nucleotides are TGTGCCAGCAGCTTAGGGACAGCCGAAAAACTGTTTTTT.

This clone was observed a single time. This chain connects TRBV6-6 to TRBJ2-2; 8 bases agree with TRBD2. Germline assignment: CDR1 MNHNY and CDR2 SVGAGI (reference sequence). The V segment lost 5 bases and the J segment 4 bases; nucleotides outside the gene matches: 3. The CDR3 sequence is 14 residues long. The CDR3 DNA is TGTGCCAGCAGTCGGGGGGGATCCACCGGGGAGCTGTTTTTT. Its protein is CASSRGGSTGELFF.

This clone was observed once. The rearrangement links TRBV27 to TRBJ1-1, with D perhaps TRBD1 (6 bases). Trimming cost V 5 bases and J 2 bases, with 24 bases left between them. Germline lookup yields CDR1 MNHEY and CDR2 SMNVEV (reference sequence). This CDR3 spans 18 amino acids. The CDR3 region is CASSPLGGVVGANTEAFF. The CDR3 DNA is TGTGCCAGCAGTCCCCTAGGTGGAGTCGTGGGGGCTAACACTGAAGCTTTCTTT.

The rearrangement uses TRBV2 and TRBJ2-3, with D perhaps assigned TRBD1 or TRBD2 (6 bases each). The ends were cut back, 8 bases at V and 2 bases at J, with 14 bases in the middle. This CDR3 has 14 residues. CDR1 is SNHLY, CDR2 FYNNEI, per germline. In DNA, the CDR3 is TGTGCCAGCGGGGGGCTTAGTAACACAGATACGCAGTATTTT. This sequence encodes CASGGLSNTDTQYF.

This rearrangement joins TRBV18 to TRBJ2-7, with 10 bases fitting TRBD2. CDR3 length equals 16 residues. The germline CDR1 and CDR2 sequences are KGHSH and LQKENI. V lost 4 bases and J lost 2; bases outside the gene matches: 8. The CDR3 spells CASSLGSSGRAYEQYF. CDR3 DNA sequence: TGTGCCAGCTCACTCGGGTCCAGCGGGAGGGCCTACGAGCAGTACTTC.

This chain connects TRBV19 to TRBJ1-1; 7 nucleotides match TRBD1. Germline loops: CDR1 LNHDA, CDR2 SQIVND (reference sequence). With V trimmed by 5 bases and J by 0 bases, 3 bases remained unmatched. This CDR3 has 14 residues. The CDR3 sequence: CASSWRGLNTEAFF. CDR3 bases: TGTGCCAGTAGTTGGAGGGGGCTGAACACTGAAGCTTTCTTT. The variable domain in full, with the rest retrieved from reference TRBV19 and TRBJ1-1, is DGGITQSPKYLFRKEGQNVTLSCEQNLNHDAMYWYRQDPGQGLRLIYYSQIVNDFQKGDIAEGYSVSREKKESFPLTVTSAQKNPTAFYLCASSWRGLNTEAFFGQGTRLTVV.